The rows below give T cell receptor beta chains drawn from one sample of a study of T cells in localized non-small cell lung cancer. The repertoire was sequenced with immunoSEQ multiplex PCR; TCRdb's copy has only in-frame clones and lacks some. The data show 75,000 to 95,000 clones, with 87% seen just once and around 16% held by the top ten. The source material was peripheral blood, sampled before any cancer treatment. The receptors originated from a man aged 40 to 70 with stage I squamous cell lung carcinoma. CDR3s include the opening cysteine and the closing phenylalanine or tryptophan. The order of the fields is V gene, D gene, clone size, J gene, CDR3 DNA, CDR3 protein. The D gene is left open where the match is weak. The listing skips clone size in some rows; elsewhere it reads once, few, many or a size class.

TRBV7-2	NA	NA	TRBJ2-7	TGTGCCAGCAGCTTAGTATCTCATGGGAAAACGGGCTACGAGCAGTACTTC	CASSLVSHGKTGYEQYF
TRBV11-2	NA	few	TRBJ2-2	TGTGCCAGCAGCTTGCGTAGGGTGAACACCGGGGAGCTGTTTTTT	CASSLRRVNTGELFF
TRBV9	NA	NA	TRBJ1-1	TGTGCCAGCAGCGTAGCTGACTATAACACTGAAGCTTTCTTT	CASSVADYNTEAFF
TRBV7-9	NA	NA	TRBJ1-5	TGTGCCAGCAGCTTAGGGGCGGGGCAGTTAGACAATCAGCCCCAGCATTTT	CASSLGAGQLDNQPQHF
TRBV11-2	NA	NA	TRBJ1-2	TGTGCCAGCAGCACCCCGACAGTCTATGGCTACACCTTC	CASSTPTVYGYTF
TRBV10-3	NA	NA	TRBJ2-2	TGTGCCATCAGTCAAGTCCGCGGAGGGATGAGCACCGGGGAGCTGTTTTTT	CAISQVRGGMSTGELFF
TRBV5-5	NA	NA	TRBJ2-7	TGTGCCAGCAGCCTGGTTGGGGGAATCTCCTACGAGCAGTACTTC	CASSLVGGISYEQYF
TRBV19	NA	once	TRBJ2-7	TGTGCCAGTACCCGGGGAGGGACAGACTACGAGCAGTACTTC	CASTRGGTDYEQYF
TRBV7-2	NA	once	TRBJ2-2	TGTGCCAGCAGCCCCTTCGGGCAGGGCCTCACCGGGGAGCTGTTTTTT	CASSPFGQGLTGELFF
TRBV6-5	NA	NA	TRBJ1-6	TGTGCCAGCAGTGTTATCGACAGCTCGAATTCACCCCTCCACTTT	CASSVIDSSNSPLHF
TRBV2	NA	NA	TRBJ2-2	TGTGCCAGCAGTGATTCTGGACCCGGGGAGCTGTTTTTT	CASSDSGPGELFF
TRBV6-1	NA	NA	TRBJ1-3	TGTGCCAGCAGACAGACCTTCTCTGGAAACACCATATATTTT	CASRQTFSGNTIYF
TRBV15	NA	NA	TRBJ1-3	TGTGCCACCAGCAGAGATGGGACAAACTCTGGAAACACCATATATTTT	CATSRDGTNSGNTIYF
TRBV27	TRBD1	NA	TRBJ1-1	TGTGCCAGCAGTCTGGGGACAGGGGGCCGAGCTGAAGCTTTCTTT	CASSLGTGGRAEAFF
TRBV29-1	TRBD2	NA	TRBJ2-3	TGCAGCGTCGCCGGGACTAGCGGCAGCACAGATACGCAGTATTTT	CSVAGTSGSTDTQYF
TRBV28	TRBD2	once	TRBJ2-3	TGTGCCAGCGGGCAACTAGCGGGGCAGGTAGATACGCAGTATTTT	CASGQLAGQVDTQYF
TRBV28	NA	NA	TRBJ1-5	TGTGCCAGCAGTTCAGGGGATTCTAGCAATCAGCCCCAGCATTTT	CASSSGDSSNQPQHF
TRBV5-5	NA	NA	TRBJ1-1	TGTGCCAGCAGCTTGTACAGGGAAGCTTTCTTT	CASSLYREAFF
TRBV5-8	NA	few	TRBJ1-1	TGTGCCAGCAGCTTGCGGATTAACACTGAAGCTTTCTTT	CASSLRINTEAFF
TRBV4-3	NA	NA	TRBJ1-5	TGCGCCAGCAGCCAAGAGATCACACGGGGTCAGCCCCAGCATTTT	CASSQEITRGQPQHF
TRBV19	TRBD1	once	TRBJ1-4	TGTGCCAGTAGCCGGGACAGGGGAGTACTTACAGAAAAACTGTTTTTT	CASSRDRGVLTEKLFF
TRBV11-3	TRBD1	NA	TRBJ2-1	TGTGCCAGCAGTCTAGCCTTGAACAGGGGGCGGGATGAGCAGTTCTTC	CASSLALNRGRDEQFF
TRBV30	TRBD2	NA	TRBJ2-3	TGTGCCTGGAGTTCAAGCGGGGCGTCGAGCACAGATACGCAGTATTTT	CAWSSSGASSTDTQYF